The T cell receptor beta chain described here comes from a study of control samples from healthy donors and cancer patients. The protocol was immunoSEQ multiplex PCR, while the TCRdb copy is restricted to in-frame clones and leaves out a portion. This sample has some 5,500 clones, with over 60% found just once. V lost 0 bases, J lost 8 bases, and 17 bases lay in between. The CDR3 is made up of 15 amino acids. Germline V lookup: CDR1 LGHDT, CDR2 YNNKEL (reference sequence). The V gene is TRBV3-1 (or the pseudogene TRBV3-2), the J gene TRBJ2-7; possibly TRBD1 or TRBD2 for D (5 bases each). This clonotype originated in a male donor with melanoma. The material sequenced was formalin-fixed, paraffin-embedded tissue. CDR3 amino acids: CASSQDPGPYYKQYF. The CDR3 bases are TGTGCCAGCAGCCAAGACCCGGGGCCGTATTACAAGCAGTACTTC.